The T cell receptor (beta chain) under discussion was sequenced for a study of blood T cell repertoires in COVID-19 (dated by TCRdb to 2020 to 2022). Turning to the overall study: Samples covering the acute and convalescent phases of COVID-19 were provided by collaborators in the United States, Italy and Spain. The prospective study material was composed of cDNA or gDNA derived from T cells, B-cell-depleted T cells, or PBMCs. Deeply sampled blood TCRbeta repertoires from subjects exposed to, actively infected with, or recovered from COVID-19 were included in the dataset. The repertoires were released in a freely available public database meant as a resource for research on the immune response to SARS-CoV-2. The samples were drawn from two sources: the first 160 participants of the ongoing ImmuneRACE study, and 950 to 1,500 subjects contributed by 6 global collaborators. Sample metadata almost always included a de-identified subject ID, COVID-19 status, age in years and sex. Where available, HLA class I and class II types were obtained from metadata supplied by the sample provider rather than from assay-based typing.

Including the terminal cysteine and phenylalanine, the CDR3 comprises 19 residues. Only CDR3 DNA remains: 57 bases, in frame from the first base. The germline V gene provides CDR1 MGHRA and CDR2 YSYEKL. The junction carries 18 bases between V and J, which are trimmed by 0 bases and 0 bases respectively. The immunoSEQ Assay, a bias-controlled multiplex PCR, was used to amplify TCRbeta CDR3 regions from genomic DNA. On the authors' methods: Within the assay, amplification of reference gene primers was used to estimate how many nucleated cells each sample contained. To quantify the absolute abundance of each unique TCRbeta CDR3 rearrangement, sequence reads were collapsed and filtered. For each sample, productive Simpson clonality was calculated as the square root of Simpson's diversity index over productive rearrangements. The table comes from immuneACCESS by way of TCRdb, which keeps in-frame sequences with V and J called. Part of the clones is missing from these tables; in studies checked, under half for an unresolved V gene and the rest for unknown reasons. V and J calls plus clone size are reproduced from that table; the DNA served to infer D and trimming. The sample yields about 220,000 clones; about 80% were counted once. The top ten constitute 3% to 3.5% of the sample.

A word on this clone: Its antigen specificity is not known. Per-nucleotide qualities are absent, and no much larger clonotype sits a single base away.

The research as a whole found: The amount of clinical and demographic metadata varied by source and participant and was provided uncurated.

Another Seattle source contributed samples from volunteer blood donors who had recovered from COVID-19. The collaborating institutions used their own protocols to collect whole blood in K2EDTA tubes. For TCRbeta analysis, collaborators shipped samples as frozen whole blood, isolated PBMCs, or DNA extracted from either of those sample types. This receptor was taken from a woman between 25 and 40 years old who had recovered from COVID-19. Sequencing used peripheral blood. The V gene is TRBV4-1 and the J gene is TRBJ2-1, with the D segment identity uncertain. The encoded CDR3 is CASSQDAFAPSSSYNEQFF. The DNA sequence is given as TGCGCCAGCAGCCAAGACGCGTTCGCCCCGAGTAGCTCCTACAATGAGCAGTTCTTC.